One sample yielded the 18 T cell receptor beta chains listed below, sequenced in a study of regulatory T cells in long-lasting Graves disease. This sample's time point: newly diagnosed GD, antithyroid drugs for less than 3 months. After RNA was extracted from PBMCs, the TCR library was made from it. Combining iRepertoire HTBI primers with Arm-PCR of CDR3 regions, the authors built TCR beta libraries. TCRdb re-called the multiplex PCR reads through MiXCR, storing one row per CDR3 protein. The table shows 400,000 to 550,000 distinct CDR3 sequences, with about a sixth occurring only once. The same specimen was also included in a second study, on T cells in Graves' hyperthyroidism and ophthalmopathy.

This sample comprised peripheral blood mononuclear cells (PBMCs), obtained at new diagnosis, from a patient treated with antithyroid drugs. These receptor sequences come from a young woman with Graves disease.

CDR3 region: CASSIDGGDPQYF. The CDR3 nucleotides read TGTGCCAGTAGTATAGACGGGGGGGACCCGCAGTATTTT. The chain is built from TRBV19 and TRBJ2-3; 8 bases are a match to TRBD2. In germline, CDR1 is LNHDA, CDR2 SQIVND (reference sequence). The ends lost 0 bases at V and 10 bases at J; junction bases unmatched: 3. The CDR3 loop spans 13 amino acids.

This clonotype occurred many times. The chain is built from TRBV29-1 and TRBJ2-3; no definite D call. The germline V gene has CDR1 SQVTM and CDR2 ANQGSEA. The CDR3 is 12 residues long. V was clipped by 4 bases and J by 10 bases, with 15 bases between them. CDR3 in amino acids: CSVAVDASAQYF. The CDR3 DNA sequence: TGCAGCGTTGCTGTGGATGCCTCTGCGCAGTATTTT.

This clonotype has more than one count but fewer than ten. V gene TRBV10-3 combines with J gene TRBJ2-1, with a tentative D call TRBD2 (7 bases). V dropped 5 bases and J dropped 2 bases, with 10 bases sitting between them. The germline V gene has CDR1 ENHRY and CDR2 SYGVKD. CDR3 length equals 14 residues. CDR3 coding DNA: TGTGCCATCAGTAGGGGGGGGCCCTACAATGAGCAGTTCTTC. This encodes CAISRGGPYNEQFF.

Written as DNA, the CDR3 is TGTGCCAGCTCCTCGTCCACAGGTCACAGCACAGATACGCAGTATTTT. This encodes CASSSSTGHSTDTQYF. V is TRBV6-1 and J is TRBJ2-3; a possible D gene is TRBD1 (5 bases). The V gene lost 8 bases and the J gene lost 0 bases, with 18 bases spanning the gap. The CDR3 totals 16 residues. Germline CDR1 and CDR2: MNHNS and SASEGT.

The rearrangement uses TRBV2 and TRBJ2-3; 7 bases align to TRBD1. Germline V lookup: CDR1 SNHLY, CDR2 FYNNEI. The CDR3 is 15 residues long. V shed 4 bases, J shed 8 bases, and the junction held 12 bases outside the gene matches. The CDR3 loop is CASSAANDRAGTQYF. CDR3 DNA: TGTGCCAGCAGTGCCGCAAACGACAGGGCTGGTACGCAGTATTTT.

This clonotype was counted a single time. The V gene is TRBV4-2, the J gene TRBJ2-1, with TRBD2 matching 9 bases. The germline V gene encodes CDR1 LGHNA and CDR2 YNFKEQ. CDR3 length: 17 residues. After removal of 0 bases from V and 2 bases from J, the junction contained 5 bases not matched to a gene. This CDR3 is CASSQDRAGGPYNEQFF. As DNA, the CDR3 is TGTGCCAGCAGCCAAGATCGAGCGGGAGGACCCTACAATGAGCAGTTCTTC.

This clonotype has a handful of counts. The gene calls are TRBV25-1 and TRBJ2-1; no clear D gene. The DNA end lines up better with TRBJ2-5; the J call may be wrong. Germline V lookup: CDR1 MGHDK, CDR2 SYGVNS. The CDR3 runs 15 residues. DNA of the CDR3: TGTGCCAGCAGTGATGGCCGCGGCTTCCAAGAGACCCAGTACTTC. Its translation is CASSDGRGFQETQYF.

This clonotype was seen ten or more times. This chain connects TRBV20-1 to TRBJ2-3; 12 nucleotides agree with TRBD2. The V gene's germline CDR1 is DFQATT and CDR2 SNEGSKA (reference sequence). The junction had 9 bases not matched to a gene; V was cut back by 5 bases and J by 6 bases. CDR3 size: 15 residues. CDR3 coding DNA: TGCAGTGCTCTGACTAGCGGGAGATATCTGGATACGCAGTATTTT. Its translation: CSALTSGRYLDTQYF.

This clonotype was observed many times. Mismatch with germline at one junction end may stem from a read error. The chain employs TRBV12-3 or TRBV12-4 and TRBJ2-7; 8 nucleotides line up with TRBD2. CDR3 length: 11 amino acids. The CDR3: CTSGSSYEQYF. DNA for the CDR3: TGTACCAGCGGGAGCTCCTACGAGCAGTACTTC.

There are many counts of this clonotype. The chain combines TRBV3-1 with TRBJ2-5; tentatively, D is TRBD1 (5 bases). V was clipped by 1 base and J by 8 bases, with 11 bases between them. The CDR3 is 13 residues long. Germline V gene sequence: CDR1 LGHDT, CDR2 YNNKEL (reference sequence). The CDR3 bases are TGTGCCAGCAGCCAAGCTCGTAGGGGAACCCAGTACTTC. As protein: CASSQARRGTQYF.

In its sample, this clonotype was seen many times. The V call is TRBV28, the J call TRBJ2-2; no clear D gene. This CDR3 contains 16 residues. Germline V lookup: CDR1 MDHEN, CDR2 SYDVKM. V lost 4 bases to trimming and J lost 4 bases, with 16 bases between them. The CDR3 spells CASSSGPDWSTGELFF. CDR3 in DNA: TGTGCCAGCAGTTCCGGGCCCGACTGGAGCACCGGGGAGCTGTTTTTT.

About this clonotype itself: This may arise from a read error, as a much more abundant clone is one base away. The chain carries TRBV20-1 and TRBJ2-1; D is perhaps TRBD2 (7 bases). Germline loops: CDR1 DFQATT, CDR2 SNEGSKA (reference sequence). V lost 3 bases and J 13 bases, leaving 19 bases between the germline ends. The CDR3 is 13 residues long. In DNA, the CDR3 is TGCAGTGCTAGGGGAGGGGGTGGAGAGACCCAGTTCTTC. It encodes CSARGGGGETQFF.

The table lists this clonotype with many counts. V gene TRBV20-1 combines with J gene TRBJ2-2; 13 bases align to TRBD2. Per the germline V gene, CDR1 is DFQATT and CDR2 is SNEGSKA (reference sequence). V gave up 6 bases and J gave up 6 bases; unmatched junction bases: 4. This CDR3 region has 14 residues. CDR3 in DNA: TGCAGTGCCATACTAGCGGGAGGGCCCGGGGAGCTGTTTTTT. Its translation is CSAILAGGPGELFF.

This clonotype was recorded many times. Relative to the germline gene, one junction end is altered; a read error may explain this. CDR3 sequence (DNA): TGTGCCAGCAACGCGGGAGTCTCCCACGAGCAGTACTTC. Amino acids: CASNAGVSHEQYF. This sequence joins TRBV2 and TRBJ2-7; TRBD2 matches 7 bases. The V gene's germline CDR1 is SNHLY and CDR2 FYNNEI. The CDR3 covers 13 residues.

Points on this clonotype: A much larger clone lies a single base off, so this may be a read error. V is TRBV3-1 and J is TRBJ1-4, with D hard to call. The germline CDR1 and CDR2 sequences are LGHDT and YNNKEL (reference sequence). V was trimmed by 2 bases and J by 4 bases, leaving 5 bases between them. The CDR3 contains 13 residues. CDR3 in amino acids: CASSQRHNEKLFF. CDR3 DNA: TGTGCCAGCAGCCAACGCCATAATGAAAAACTGTTTTTT.

This clonotype was counted ten times or more. The chain is built from TRBV28 and TRBJ2-7; possible D gene TRBD2, 5 bases. The germline gives CDR1 MDHEN, CDR2 SYDVKM. Trimming removed 6 bases at V and 5 bases at J, with 20 bases between. This CDR3 spans 15 amino acids. In nucleotides, the CDR3 is TGTGCCAGCAGAGCGGCACTTGGTTGGTCCCACGAGCAGTACTTC. This gives the protein CASRAALGWSHEQYF.

The chain has TRBV6-5 and TRBJ1-5, with unresolved D. TRBJ2-3 explains the end of the DNA better; the J call may be wrong. The CDR3 totals 12 residues. Germline V lookup: CDR1 MNHEY, CDR2 SVGAGI. The CDR3 protein is CASSYKGEPQYF. CDR3 nucleotide sequence: TGTGCCAGCAGTTACAAGGGCGAACCCCAGTATTTT.

This clonotype has more than one count but fewer than ten. V gene TRBV28 combines with J gene TRBJ1-1; D might be TRBD1 (5 bases). Germline-derived CDR1 and CDR2 are MDHEN and SYDVKM. The CDR3 spans 13 residues. V dropped 7 bases and J dropped 4 bases, with 13 bases sitting between them. In nucleotides, the CDR3 is TGTGCCAGCAACAGGTATGGTGGCACTGAAGCTTTCTTT. Amino acid sequence: CASNRYGGTEAFF.